This entry lists 14 T cell receptor beta chains sequenced from one sample in a study of cytomegalovirus exposure and HLA in healthy donors (dated by TCRdb to the late 2010s). Receptor libraries were prepared by the immunoSEQ multiplex PCR assay. For the multiplex PCR, a mixture combining 60 forward primers for TCR Vbeta segments and 13 reverse primers for TCR Jbeta segments was used. TCRdb re-hosts the immuneACCESS table, in-frame sequences only. Its copies lack some clones; in the studies checked, an unresolved V gene accounts for under half of them, and the cause for the rest is not known. This sample holds about 140,000 clones; 70% to 85% were observed only once. The ten most abundant clones make up 9% to 10% of the sample. Input material: PBMCs. The origin of the receptors is a woman aged 60-70 years in good health and CMV-seropositive.

This clone was counted only a few times. The CDR3 DNA reads TGTGCCAGCAGTACTCCGGGACAGGGACAGCCCCAGCATTTT. It translates to CASSTPGQGQPQHF. The chain is built from TRBV28 and TRBJ1-5, with 9 positions matching TRBD1. CDR1 and CDR2 from the germline V gene are MDHEN and SYDVKM. The CDR3 loop spans 14 amino acids. Trimming removed 5 bases from V and 7 bases from J; junction bases left unmatched: 6.

V is TRBV6-1 and J is TRBJ2-3; maybe TRBD1 (5 bases). The CDR3 runs 11 residues. The ends were cut back, 10 bases at V and 5 bases at J, with 10 bases in the middle. Germline V CDR1 and CDR2: MNHNS, SASEGT. The chain's CDR3 is CANLQGDTQYF. The DNA for the CDR3 is TGTGCCAACCTTCAGGGAGATACGCAGTATTTT.

The chain couples TRBV23-1 to TRBJ2-1; maybe TRBD2 (5 bases). TRBV23-1 is classed as an ORF, of uncertain function. V gave up 2 bases and J gave up 1 base, with 18 bases separating them. The CDR3 loop spans 18 amino acids. The CDR3 coding sequence is TGCGCCAGCAGTCAAACAAGAGAGCGGCCTCCTTCCTACAATGAGCAGTTCTTC. Translation gives CASSQTRERPPSYNEQFF.

The chain couples TRBV6-6 to TRBJ1-2; a weak D match, TRBD1 (5 bases). V shed 6 bases and J shed 2 bases, with 10 bases lying between them. Germline V lookup: CDR1 MNHNY, CDR2 SVGAGI (reference sequence). The CDR3 extends over 13 amino acids. The CDR3 is CASSRDSNYGYTF. The CDR3 coding sequence is TGTGCCAGCAGCCGGGACTCCAACTATGGCTACACCTTC.

The V call is TRBV5-4, the J call TRBJ2-7; 8 bases line up with TRBD1. The trim removed 0 bases at V and 5 bases at J, leaving 4 bases unmatched. The CDR3 contains 14 residues. In germline, CDR1 is SGHNT, CDR2 YYREEE (reference sequence). For the CDR3, the DNA is TGTGCCAGCAGCTTGGGACAGGGGAGAGACGAGCAGTACTTC. Translated, it gives CASSLGQGRDEQYF.

This chain uses TRBV5-1 with TRBJ2-5; tentative D call: TRBD2 (6 bases). CDR1 is SGHRS, CDR2 YFSETQ, per germline. This CDR3 comprises 15 residues. Trimming removed 2 bases at V and 5 bases at J, with 16 bases between. CDR3 nucleotide sequence: TGCGCCAGCAGCTTTCTTCTGGCTGGGGGGGAGACCCAGTACTTC. It yields the protein CASSFLLAGGETQYF.

The chain combines TRBV7-3 with TRBJ2-1; tentative D call: TRBD2 (5 bases). Germline CDR1 SGHTA, CDR2 FQGTGA. This CDR3 has 14 residues. V was cut by 5 bases and J by 3 bases, with 11 bases left in between. Written as DNA, the CDR3 is TGTGCCAGCAGCATCAGCGGAGACTACAATGAGCAGTTCTTC. It translates to CASSISGDYNEQFF.

The chain carries TRBV5-4 and TRBJ1-1, with D maybe TRBD1 (6 bases). The V and J ends lost 1 base and 0 bases respectively, with 7 bases between them. Germline V CDR1 and CDR2: SGHNT, YYREEE (reference sequence). The CDR3 consists of 14 residues. The CDR3 protein is CASSLSGVNTEAFF. The DNA for the CDR3 is TGTGCCAGCAGCTTGTCAGGGGTGAACACTGAAGCTTTCTTT. Full variable domain (outside the CDR3, taken from reference TRBV5-4 and TRBJ1-1): ETGVTQSPTHLIKTRGQQVTLRCSSQSGHNTVSWYQQALGQGPQFIFQYYREEENGRGNFPPRFSGLQFPNYSSELNVNALELDDSALYLCASSLSGVNTEAFFGQGTRLTVV.

This chain links TRBV28 with TRBJ2-3; D not resolved. This CDR3 contains 13 residues. Trimming took off 2 bases at V and 1 base at J, with 4 bases between the two ends. From germline, CDR1 is MDHEN and CDR2 SYDVKM. CDR3 DNA sequence: TGTGCCAGCAGTTTACTCCGCACAGATACGCAGTATTTT. Translated, it gives CASSLLRTDTQYF.

This clone was found once. The rearrangement joins TRBV6-5 to TRBJ2-2, with D perhaps matching TRBD1 (5 bases). This CDR3 has 15 residues. V lost 5 bases to trimming and J lost 6 bases, with 16 bases between them. CDR1 MNHEY and CDR2 SVGAGI come from the germline V gene. The CDR3: CASSRSTVGPGELFF. The CDR3 DNA follows: TGTGCCAGCAGTAGATCGACAGTCGGTCCCGGGGAGCTGTTTTTT.

The chain recombines TRBV7-9 with TRBJ2-3, with a possible D match to TRBD1 (5 bases). This CDR3 comprises 14 residues. The ends were cut back, 1 base at V and 8 bases at J, with 13 bases in the middle. In germline, CDR1 is SEHNR, CDR2 FQNEAQ (reference sequence). CDR3 DNA: TGTGCCAGCAGCTTAGAAGGGGATCAGGGTACGCAGTATTTT. It codes for CASSLEGDQGTQYF.

There are a few counts of this clone. The chain links TRBV27 to TRBJ1-2; D may be TRBD1 (5 bases). The length of the CDR3 is 14 residues. CDR1 is MNHEY and CDR2 is SMNVEV in the germline V gene (reference sequence). V lost 6 bases and J 4 bases, leaving 15 bases between the germline ends. CDR3 nucleotide sequence: TGTGCCAGCAGCATTGGGCGGGGGACCTATGGCTACACCTTC. Protein: CASSIGRGTYGYTF.

The rearrangement joins TRBV7-2 to TRBJ2-1; 11 bases line up with TRBD2. After removal of 5 bases from V and 4 bases from J, the junction contained 4 bases not matched to a gene. Germline loops: CDR1 SGHTA, CDR2 FQGNSA. This CDR3 is 15 amino acids long. CDR3 in DNA: TGTGCCAGCAGCCAGTCTAGCGGGAGGTACAATGAGCAGTTCTTC. Amino acid sequence: CASSQSSGRYNEQFF.

The chain recombines TRBV11-2 with TRBJ1-2, with unresolved D. V gave up 2 bases and J gave up 2 bases, with 6 bases separating them. Germline lookup yields CDR1 SGHAT and CDR2 FQNNGV. The CDR3 contains 13 residues. CDR3 sequence reads: CASSLIVNYGYTF. CDR3 in DNA: TGTGCCAGCAGCTTAATTGTAAACTATGGCTACACCTTC.